This passage covers 27 T cell receptor beta chains from one sample sequenced in a study of blood T cell repertoires in COVID-19. Some clones are missing from TCRdb's copy, which holds only in-frame ones; the method was immunoSEQ multiplex PCR. The data hold approximately 300,000 clones, with 85% observed a single time. Input material: PBMCs or T cells enriched from blood (not recorded which). These receptors came from a woman in her 30s who had been exposed to COVID-19.

The V call is TRBV9, the J call TRBJ2-2; D remains unclear. Germline CDR1 reads SGDLS; CDR2 reads YYNGEE. CDR3 length: 13 residues. Trimming removed 4 bases from V and 7 bases from J, with 11 bases in between. CDR3 sequence: CASSPRIGGELFF. CDR3 DNA sequence: TGTGCCAGCAGCCCCAGGATCGGCGGGGAGCTGTTTTTT.

The genes are TRBV5-4 and TRBJ2-1, with a possible D match to TRBD2 (6 bases). The CDR3 covers 15 residues. With 3 bases removed from V and 4 bases from J, the gap between germline ends came to 14 bases. Germline CDR1 and CDR2: SGHNT and YYREEE (reference sequence). The CDR3 coding sequence is TGTGCCAGCAGCTGGACGCAGGGAGGATACAATGAGCAGTTCTTC. Residues: CASSWTQGGYNEQFF.

This chain connects TRBV28 to TRBJ1-5, with 7 bases that match TRBD1. The CDR3 totals 13 residues. Trimming at V came to 5 bases and at J to 7 bases, leaving 5 bases not matched to a gene. Per the germline V gene, CDR1 is MDHEN and CDR2 is SYDVKM. The DNA of the CDR3 is TGTGCCAGCAGTCTACAGGGGTGGCAGCCCCAGCATTTT. Its translation: CASSLQGWQPQHF.

V usage is TRBV28 and J usage is TRBJ1-2; 9 bases agree with TRBD1. V lost 3 bases to trimming and J lost 4 bases; unmatched junction nucleotides: 6. CDR3 size: 15 residues. The germline V gene encodes CDR1 MDHEN and CDR2 SYDVKM. CDR3 amino acids: CASSFRGQGPYGYTF. CDR3 coding DNA: TGTGCCAGCAGTTTTAGGGGACAGGGACCCTATGGCTACACCTTC.

V gene TRBV2 combines with J gene TRBJ2-3; 9 positions match TRBD2. Germline trimming cut 4 bases from V and 1 base from J; bases unmatched to any gene: 6. The germline CDR1 and CDR2 sequences are SNHLY and FYNNEI. CDR3 length equals 16 residues. CDR3 nucleotide sequence: TGTGCCAGCAGTGTTAGGGCTAGCGGGGGCACAGATACGCAGTATTTT. This encodes CASSVRASGGTDTQYF.

This clone was seen a handful of times. The chain carries TRBV25-1 and TRBJ1-4; 9 positions agree with TRBD1. V gave up 6 bases and J gave up 7 bases; unmatched junction bases: 6. In germline, CDR1 is MGHDK, CDR2 SYGVNS. CDR3 size: 14 residues. The CDR3 region is CASRGTGRGEKLFF. For the CDR3, the DNA is TGTGCCAGCAGGGGGACAGGGCGGGGTGAAAAACTGTTTTTT.

The CDR3 protein is CASSPRSPSLIYEQYF. In DNA form, the CDR3 reads TGTGCCAGCTCACCTCGTAGCCCGTCGCTGATATACGAGCAGTACTTC. V usage is TRBV18 and J usage is TRBJ2-7; D is undetermined. This CDR3 has 16 amino acids. The V and J ends lost 3 bases and 4 bases respectively, with 19 bases between them. CDR1 KGHSH and CDR2 LQKENI come from the germline V gene.

The chain uses TRBV28 and TRBJ1-5; 10 bases fit TRBD1. The CDR3 extends over 16 amino acids. CDR1 MDHEN and CDR2 SYDVKM come from the germline V gene. V lost 5 bases to trimming and J lost 3 bases; unmatched junction nucleotides: 7. The CDR3 nucleotides are TGTGCCAGCAGTACTCCGGGACAGGGGATCAATCAGCCCCAGCATTTT. Encoded protein: CASSTPGQGINQPQHF.

Of note for this clone: The junction shows a germline mismatch at one end, possibly a read error. The chain recombines TRBV9 with TRBJ2-1, with D maybe TRBD2 (6 bases). Germline CDR1 is SGDLS and CDR2 is YYNGEE. CDR3 length: 13 residues. The CDR3 here is CASSGTTYNEQFF. The CDR3, as DNA: TGTGCCAGCAGCGGGACTACCTATAATGAGCAGTTCTTC. The whole variable domain, filled in from reference TRBV9 and TRBJ2-1, reads DSGVTQTPKHLITATGQRVTLRCSPRSGDLSVYWYQQSLDQGLQFLIQYYNGEERAKGNILERFSAQQFPDLHSELNLSSLELGDSALYFCASSGTTYNEQFFGPGTRLTVL.

The chain joins TRBV7-2 to TRBJ2-7, with 7 bases lining up with TRBD1. The germline CDR1 and CDR2 sequences are SGHTA and FQGNSA. The V and J ends lost 5 bases and 0 bases, in that order; junction bases with no gene match: 10. The CDR3 runs 16 residues. The CDR3 region is CASSPSIGGFSYEQYF. The CDR3 nucleotides are TGTGCCAGCAGCCCATCTATAGGGGGCTTCTCCTACGAGCAGTACTTC.

The chain joins TRBV7-6 to TRBJ2-1; TRBD2 agrees at 12 bases. The CDR3 sequence is 17 residues long. With V trimmed by 0 bases and J by 3 bases, 3 bases remained unmatched. In germline, CDR1 is SGHVS, CDR2 FNYEAQ. The CDR3 nucleotides read TGTGCCAGCAGCTTAGCTCTAGCGGGGGGGAACTACAATGAGCAGTTCTTC. It is translated as CASSLALAGGNYNEQFF.

The V gene is TRBV6-1, the J gene TRBJ1-1; 8 bases align to TRBD1. The CDR3 extends over 11 amino acids. Germline CDR1 reads MNHNS; CDR2 reads SASEGT. With 3 bases clipped from V and 11 bases from J, the junction kept 2 bases outside the gene matches. The CDR3 nucleotides read TGTGCCAGCAGTGATGGACAGGGTGCTTTCTTT. Its protein is CASSDGQGAFF.

The rearrangement joins TRBV5-1 to TRBJ1-6, with D perhaps TRBD1 (5 bases). The CDR3 spans 14 residues. Trimming left V 0 bases short and J 8 bases short, with 9 bases between. Germline V CDR1 and CDR2: SGHRS, YFSETQ. CDR3 sequence (DNA): TGCGCCAGCAGCTTGGACGGGGGTGATTCACCCCTCCACTTT. Translated: CASSLDGGDSPLHF.

CDR3 residues: CASSLGERFYYGYTF. The CDR3 DNA follows: TGTGCCAGCAGCTTGGGCGAGCGTTTTTACTATGGCTACACCTTC. The rearrangement uses TRBV5-8 and TRBJ1-2; D ambiguous. The CDR3 extends over 15 amino acids. Germline loops: CDR1 SGHTS, CDR2 YDEGEE. The ends were cut back, 0 bases at V and 3 bases at J, with 12 bases in the middle.

V and J are TRBV28 and TRBJ1-4; 8 bases align to TRBD1. The J segment lost 11 bases and the V segment lost 2 bases, leaving 4 bases of the junction unmatched. CDR3 size: 13 residues. Germline V CDR1 and CDR2: MDHEN, SYDVKM. The CDR3 protein is CASSLGQGWKLFF. The CDR3 DNA sequence: TGTGCCAGCAGTTTAGGACAGGGTTGGAAACTGTTTTTT.

CDR3 sequence (DNA): TGTGCCAGCAGCGTTAAAGCGGGGGGGTCCACAGATACGCAGTATTTT. Encoded protein: CASSVKAGGSTDTQYF. The chain employs TRBV9 and TRBJ2-3, with TRBD2 matching over 10 bases. The CDR3 runs to 16 residues. Germline CDR1 reads SGDLS; CDR2 reads YYNGEE. Unmatched junction bases numbered 5, after V lost 2 bases and J lost 2 bases.

This chain connects TRBV28 to TRBJ2-1, with 9 bases lining up with TRBD1. CDR3 length: 16 amino acids. Germline V gene sequence: CDR1 MDHEN, CDR2 SYDVKM. With 0 bases clipped from V and 7 bases from J, the junction kept 7 bases outside the gene matches. This CDR3 reads CASSLWGTGKPNEQFF. The CDR3 DNA reads TGTGCCAGCAGTTTATGGGGGACAGGGAAACCAAATGAGCAGTTCTTC.

The rearrangement links TRBV4-1 to TRBJ1-2, with D uncertain. Per the germline V gene, CDR1 is MGHRA and CDR2 is YSYEKL. The CDR3 has 15 residues. V shed 1 base and J shed 4 bases, with 13 bases lying between them. In nucleotides, the CDR3 is TGCGCCAGCAGCCAAGGGCTATGGGAGGGCTATGGCTACACCTTC. Translating gives CASSQGLWEGYGYTF.

The V and J genes are TRBV6-5 and TRBJ2-2; 8 bases agree with TRBD2. With 8 bases clipped from V and 7 bases from J, the junction kept 12 bases outside the gene matches. The CDR3 contains 15 residues. Germline assignment: CDR1 MNHEY and CDR2 SVGAGI. CDR3 sequence (DNA): TGTGCCAGCTGGTCGGGGGGGCTGGTTGGCGGGGAGCTGTTTTTT. Translated, it gives CASWSGGLVGGELFF.

The J gene is TRBJ1-4, the V gene TRBV28; 7 bases line up with TRBD1. The CDR3 runs 15 residues. The junction had 12 bases not matched to a gene; V was cut back by 6 bases and J by 8 bases. Germline lookup yields CDR1 MDHEN and CDR2 SYDVKM. CDR3 DNA sequence: TGTGCCAGCAGCGGAACAGGGGCCCCCGGGGAAAAACTGTTTTTT. Protein sequence: CASSGTGAPGEKLFF.

The chain combines TRBV9 with TRBJ1-2, with TRBD1 matching over 10 bases. The CDR3 length is 15 residues. From germline, CDR1 is SGDLS and CDR2 YYNGEE. Unmatched junction bases numbered 4, after V lost 0 bases and J lost 5 bases. In nucleotides, the CDR3 is TGTGCCAGCAGCGTAGCGGACAGGGGGAGGTATGGCTACACCTTC. Translation: CASSVADRGRYGYTF.

The chain is built from TRBV12-5 and TRBJ2-1; 8 nucleotides align to TRBD2. Trimming cost V 7 bases and J 9 bases; bases outside gene matches: 11. The CDR3 has 14 residues. CDR1 is LGHNT, CDR2 FRNRAP, per germline. The CDR3 coding sequence is TGTGCTAGTGCCCCCGGGACTAGTGTTGGTGAGCAGTTCTTC. Its protein is CASAPGTSVGEQFF.

The chain combines TRBV4-1 with TRBJ1-6; D is unresolved. V lost 0 bases, J lost 6 bases, and 12 bases lay in between. Germline values: CDR1 MGHRA, CDR2 YSYEKL. This CDR3 contains 16 residues. The chain's CDR3 is CASSQDAGLGNSPLHF. The CDR3, as DNA: TGCGCCAGCAGCCAAGACGCGGGTTTAGGTAATTCACCCCTCCACTTT.

This clone was counted a few times. The chain couples TRBV7-9 to TRBJ1-2; no clear D. This CDR3 is built from 15 residues. The V gene's germline CDR1 is SEHNR and CDR2 FQNEAQ (reference sequence). V lost 1 base and J lost 2, with 11 bases in between. The chain's CDR3 is CASSLVSRPNYGYTF. Here the CDR3 DNA reads TGTGCCAGCAGCTTAGTAAGCAGGCCCAACTATGGCTACACCTTC.

The chain joins TRBV7-6 to TRBJ2-1, with 12 positions matching TRBD2. After removal of 1 base from V and 9 bases from J, the junction contained 4 bases not matched to a gene. The CDR3 is 15 amino acids. The germline CDR1 and CDR2 sequences are SGHVS and FNYEAQ. The CDR3 nucleotides are TGTGCCAGCAGCTTAGGGACTAGCGGGACGGGTGAGCAGTTCTTC. Translated: CASSLGTSGTGEQFF.

V usage is TRBV19 and J usage is TRBJ1-2, with TRBD1 matching over 9 bases. The CDR3 runs 13 residues. Germline CDR1 reads LNHDA; CDR2 reads SQIVND (reference sequence). V lost 6 bases to trimming and J lost 8 bases; unmatched junction nucleotides: 7. CDR3 sequence reads: CASRNDRGEGYTF. CDR3 bases: TGTGCCAGTAGGAATGACAGGGGGGAAGGCTACACCTTC.

The CDR3: CASSLADTEAFF. CDR3 DNA sequence: TGTGCCAGCAGTTTGGCAGACACTGAAGCTTTCTTT. The chain joins TRBV12-3 or TRBV12-4 to TRBJ1-1; the D is unclear. The CDR3 sequence is 12 residues long. V was trimmed by 3 bases and J by 3 bases, leaving 5 bases between them.